This T cell receptor (beta chain) was obtained from a study of T cells in women clearing cervical HPV infection. The germline V gene encodes CDR1 SNHLY and CDR2 FYNNEI. CDR3 size: 14 residues. V lost 3 bases and J lost 4; bases outside the gene matches: 5. Data came from immunoSEQ multiplex PCR; TCRdb stores just in-frame clones and leaves some out. The sample includes 25,000 to 30,000 clones. Concerning this clone: The read is 3 residues too short to cover the CDR3 end, so that end is filled in from the germline J gene.

The chain joins TRBV2 to TRBJ2-5; TRBD2 agrees at 7 bases. The specimen was blood buffy coat. This receptor was taken from a woman between 18 and 69 years old with a cervical HPV16 infection that either progressed to CIN3+ or cleared (not recorded which). The sequenced CDR3 bases are TGTGCCAGCAGTGATGTCAGGGAGGGAGAGACC. Its protein is CASSDVREGET. The full CDR3 protein reads CASSDVREGETQYF.